This TCR beta chain was recovered during a study of ipilimumab plus nivolumab after autologous stem cell transplantation. Regarding the study as a whole: Authors suggest TCR repertoire, Treg phenotype and gut microbiota support further study.

Starting 14 to 28 days after autologous transplant, ipilimumab 1 mg/kg was given. CDR1 and CDR2 from the germline V gene are SGHRS and YFSETQ. The CDR3 sequence is 15 residues long. V lost 5 bases to trimming and J lost 7 bases; unmatched junction nucleotides: 12. As for this clone: Its antigen remains unknown.

The assay was immunoSEQ multiplex PCR, and TCRdb's table has in-frame clones only and misses some. The table records about 83,000 clones, under 85% of them present only once. This material consisted of PBMCs, taken in a trial of ipilimumab plus nivolumab as post-transplant consolidation. The receptor was derived from a male donor with diffuse large B-cell lymphoma. The V gene is TRBV5-1, the J gene TRBJ2-1; 7 nucleotides align to TRBD1. Here the CDR3 DNA reads TGCGCCAGCAGAAGGGGGCGCGGGCGAGGTAATGAGCAGTTCTTC. This encodes CASRRGRGRGNEQFF. The full variable domain, its missing parts supplied by reference TRBV5-1 and TRBJ2-1, is KAGVTQTPRYLIKTRGQQVTLSCSPISGHRSVSWYQQTPGQGLQFLFEYFSETQRNKGNFPGRFSGRQFSNSRSEMNVSTLELGDSALYLCASRRGRGRGNEQFFGPGTRLTVL.